Following are 20 T cell receptor beta chains from one sample sequenced in a study of preoperative IRX-2 immunotherapy in early breast cancer. Clones were sequenced by immunoSEQ multiplex PCR, and TCRdb holds only the in-frame ones, with some missing. The top ten hold roughly 6.7% of the sample, which has under 40,000 clones, 90% to 95% seen once. Sample treatment: preoperative locoregional IRX-2 cytokine immunotherapy. This sample was obtained from a patient treated with IRX-2 immunotherapy. These receptors all stem from a human donor with breast cancer.

The chain couples TRBV14 to TRBJ1-1; TRBD1 matches 9 bases. After removal of 4 bases from V and 2 bases from J, the junction contained 8 bases not matched to a gene. The CDR3 length is 16 residues. Germline V gene sequence: CDR1 SGHDN, CDR2 FVKESK. For the CDR3, the DNA is TGTGCCAGCAGCCGTAATACAGGGGGCTCAAACACTGAAGCTTTCTTT. Translated: CASSRNTGGSNTEAFF.

The chain links TRBV6-5 to TRBJ2-7; D perhaps matches TRBD2 (5 bases). CDR1 MNHEY and CDR2 SVGAGI come from the germline V gene. This CDR3 region has 15 residues. Trimming removed 6 bases from V and 2 bases from J, with 17 bases in between. The CDR3 loop reads CASSRSSGSPYEQYF. CDR3 nucleotide sequence: TGTGCCAGCAGCCGTAGCAGCGGCAGCCCCTACGAGCAGTACTTC.

V is TRBV9 and J is TRBJ2-1, with D tentatively TRBD1 (5 bases). V dropped 0 bases and J dropped 1 base, with 11 bases sitting between them. The CDR3 loop spans 16 amino acids. Germline V gene sequence: CDR1 SGDLS, CDR2 YYNGEE. This CDR3 reads CASSVGGQGSYNEQFF. As DNA, the CDR3 is TGTGCCAGCAGCGTAGGTGGGCAGGGATCCTACAATGAGCAGTTCTTC.

The chain recombines TRBV5-4 with TRBJ2-7; 7 bases align to TRBD1. CDR3 length: 14 residues. CDR1 SGHNT and CDR2 YYREEE come from the germline V gene (reference sequence). Losses at the gene ends were 4 bases for V and 7 bases for J; bases not matched to a gene: 11. The CDR3 reads CASSKVQGVGEQYF. The DNA for the CDR3 is TGTGCCAGCAGCAAAGTTCAGGGGGTCGGGGAGCAGTACTTC.

This chain joins TRBV4-2 and TRBJ2-7; tentative D call: TRBD2 (5 bases). Germline V CDR1 and CDR2: LGHNA, YNFKEQ. V was clipped by 0 bases and J by 3 bases, with 21 bases between them. CDR3 size: 18 residues. The CDR3 bases are TGTGCCAGCAGCCAAGAACAATCCGCAGCGGAATCTTTCTACGAGCAGTACTTC. Protein: CASSQEQSAAESFYEQYF.

This sequence joins TRBV7-2 and TRBJ2-1; D uncertain. Looked up from germline, CDR1 is SGHTA and CDR2 is FQGNSA. This CDR3 is built from 13 residues. Deletions cut 4 bases from V and 6 bases from J, with 10 bases between. CDR3 DNA: TGTGCCAGCAGCTGGTCGGTGCCCAATGAGCAGTTCTTC. This gives the protein CASSWSVPNEQFF.

The chain couples TRBV7-6 to TRBJ2-1; TRBD2 aligns across 8 bases. The trim removed 5 bases at V and 5 bases at J, leaving 11 bases unmatched. The CDR3 is 16 residues long. The germline gives CDR1 SGHVS, CDR2 FNYEAQ. The CDR3 DNA sequence: TGTGCCAGCAGCCGGGGAGCGGGAGTGTATGACAATGAGCAGTTCTTC. Translating it yields CASSRGAGVYDNEQFF.

V usage is TRBV28 and J usage is TRBJ2-5; possibly TRBD1 or TRBD2 for D (6 bases each). The germline V gene has CDR1 MDHEN and CDR2 SYDVKM. The CDR3 extends over 13 amino acids. Trimming pared 3 bases from V and 6 bases from J, leaving 11 bases between. The chain's CDR3 is CASSLGGQKTQYF. CDR3 DNA sequence: TGTGCCAGCAGTTTGGGGGGACAAAAGACCCAGTACTTC. The complete variable domain, with remaining parts taken from reference TRBV28 and TRBJ2-5, reads DVKVTQSSRYLVKRTGEKVFLECVQDMDHENMFWYRQDPGLGLRLIYFSYDVKMKEKGDIPEGYSVSREKKERFSLILESASTNQTSMYLCASSLGGQKTQYFGPGTRLLVL.

This rearrangement joins TRBV4-2 to TRBJ2-1, with TRBD2 matching over 11 bases. The CDR3 totals 17 residues. Germline CDR1 and CDR2: LGHNA and YNFKEQ. Trimming at V came to 4 bases and at J to 7 bases, leaving 12 bases not matched to a gene. The chain's CDR3 is CASSPGIAGGPGNEQFF. The CDR3 DNA follows: TGTGCCAGCAGCCCCGGGATAGCGGGGGGGCCGGGTAATGAGCAGTTCTTC.

The V gene is TRBV29-1, the J gene TRBJ1-1; 7 bases align to TRBD1. CDR3 size: 13 residues. Germline-derived CDR1 and CDR2 are SQVTM and ANQGSEA. Trimming cost V 4 bases and J 1 base; bases outside gene matches: 3. The CDR3 DNA follows: TGCAGCGTTGTTAGACAGGGGAACACTGAAGCTTTCTTT. It specifies CSVVRQGNTEAFF.

The chain couples TRBV28 to TRBJ2-7; 12 nucleotides match TRBD1. The CDR3 is made up of 15 amino acids. V shed 1 base, J shed 6 bases, and the junction held 4 bases outside the gene matches. Germline V gene data show CDR1 as MDHEN and CDR2 as SYDVKM. CDR3 nucleotides: TGTGCCAGCAGTTTATATGGGACAGGGGGCGGCGAGCAGTACTTC. Translating gives CASSLYGTGGGEQYF.

V usage is TRBV19 and J usage is TRBJ1-5; D is ambiguous. The V gene's germline CDR1 is LNHDA and CDR2 SQIVND (reference sequence). Deletions cut 6 bases from V and 2 bases from J, with 17 bases between. This CDR3 region has 16 residues. The CDR3 bases are TGTGCCAGTAGCCATCTCCCTTTCAACGGCAATCAGCCCCAGCATTTT. Encoded protein: CASSHLPFNGNQPQHF.

This clone appeared once. The gene calls are TRBV15 and TRBJ1-2, with 8 bases fitting TRBD1. The CDR3 has 15 residues. Losses at the gene ends were 5 bases for V and 4 bases for J; bases not matched to a gene: 9. The V gene's germline CDR1 is LNHNV and CDR2 YYDKDF (reference sequence). The CDR3 loop reads CATSPRTGLGYGYTF. CDR3 nucleotides: TGTGCCACCAGCCCCCGGACAGGGTTAGGCTATGGCTACACCTTC.

The genes are TRBV29-1 and TRBJ1-1; 11 bases fit TRBD1. CDR1 and CDR2 (germline): SQVTM, ANQGSEA. CDR3 length equals 15 residues. Trimming removed 7 bases from V and 7 bases from J; junction bases left unmatched: 14. CDR3 sequence (DNA): TGCAGCGGGACAGGGGGCCCCGGCGTAACTGGTGAAGCTTTCTTT. This gives the protein CSGTGGPGVTGEAFF.

The rearrangement links TRBV13 to TRBJ2-3, with TRBD2 identical over 12 bases. Germline-derived CDR1 and CDR2 are PRHDT and FYEKMQ (reference sequence). Germline trimming cut 5 bases from V and 0 bases from J; bases unmatched to any gene: 9. The CDR3 is 18 amino acids. CDR3 DNA: TGTGCCAGCAGCCCCGGGACTAGCGGGCAACCAAGCACAGATACGCAGTATTTT. It codes for CASSPGTSGQPSTDTQYF.

The rearrangement uses TRBV21-1 and TRBJ2-4; the tabulated D call, TRBD2, remains unverified against the DNA. TRBV21-1 is listed as a pseudogene. There are 17 residues in the CDR3. CDR3 DNA sequence: TGTGCCAGCAGCAGCGGGGGGGACGCCGGCTTCAAAAACATTCAGTACTTC. Amino acids: CASSSGGDAGFKNIQYF.

The V and J genes are TRBV4-2 and TRBJ2-7, with a tentative D call TRBD2 (6 bases). The V gene's germline CDR1 is LGHNA and CDR2 YNFKEQ. V lost 1 base, J lost 4 bases, and 11 bases lay in between. This CDR3 is built from 14 residues. The CDR3 sequence is CASSQAGTPYEQYF. The CDR3 region has the DNA TGTGCCAGCAGCCAAGCCGGGACTCCGTACGAGCAGTACTTC.

The chain employs TRBV18 and TRBJ2-4; no reliable D call. Germline-derived CDR1 and CDR2 are KGHSH and LQKENI. The V end was cut by 3 bases, the J end by 8 bases, with 8 bases between. The CDR3 is 12 amino acids. CDR3 DNA sequence: TGTGCCAGCTCACCGAGCGATGACATTCAGTACTTC. This codes for CASSPSDDIQYF.

The V gene is TRBV29-1, the J gene TRBJ2-2; perhaps TRBD2 as D (5 bases). The CDR3 sequence is 17 residues long. V was clipped by 0 bases and J by 3 bases, with 17 bases between them. CDR1 is SQVTM and CDR2 is ANQGSEA in the germline V gene. This CDR3 is CSVEDPQALGDTGELFF. CDR3 coding DNA: TGCAGCGTTGAAGATCCCCAAGCCCTCGGGGACACCGGGGAGCTGTTTTTT.

The chain joins TRBV10-3 to TRBJ1-1; D perhaps matches TRBD1 (5 bases). The CDR3 has 11 residues. Germline CDR1 reads ENHRY; CDR2 reads SYGVKD. V dropped 6 bases and J dropped 3 bases, with 5 bases sitting between them. The CDR3 sequence: CAIRGDTEAFF. The CDR3 DNA is TGTGCCATCAGAGGGGACACTGAAGCTTTCTTT.